These T cell receptor beta chains were read from a single sample in a study of blood T cell repertoires in COVID-19. Using immunoSEQ multiplex PCR, the repertoire was profiled, and TCRdb retains in-frame clones only, with some absent. The sample lists about 180,000 clones, 87% occurring once. Sequenced material: peripheral blood. Every receptor here comes from a middle-aged man with active or convalescent COVID-19. CDR3s leave out the opening cysteine and the closing phenylalanine or tryptophan.

v_gene,j_gene,CDR3aa
TRBV11-2,TRBJ1-2,ASSLGSLRDRVNYGYT
TRBV9,TRBJ2-2,ASSVRGAEAGELF
TRBV7-3,TRBJ2-2,ASKPTSGGQSGELF
TRBV9,TRBJ1-2,ASGTGAHYGYT
TRBV5-1,TRBJ1-2,ASRRNTENYGYT
TRBV5-1,TRBJ2-7,ASSLTGYEQY
TRBV25-1,TRBJ2-5,ASSDGGLQETQY
TRBV4-2,TRBJ2-3,ASSPPGSSSGGTDTQY
TRBV15,TRBJ1-4,ATAGARAEEKLF
TRBV5-4,TRBJ1-4,ASSRTGESGKLF
TRBV4-3,TRBJ1-1,ASSQEDSNTEAF
TRBV19,TRBJ1-3,ASSENRAGNTIY
TRBV12-3/TRBV12-4,TRBJ2-1,ASSTLTGGKQF
TRBV6-6,TRBJ1-3,ASSLNSGNTIY
TRBV9,TRBJ1-1,ASSVAARRGLGEAF
TRBV9,TRBJ2-3,ASSALGEYTDTQY
TRBV6-4,TRBJ2-3,ASRGGLAGGPSTDTQY
TRBV13,TRBJ1-1,ASSPGGGAEAF
TRBV7-9,TRBJ1-2,ASSLADGQGHGYT
TRBV5-8,TRBJ2-1,ASSFVGLADYNEQF
TRBV6-2/TRBV6-3,TRBJ2-7,ASSSTSGGSYEQY
TRBV6-5,TRBJ1-1,ASSYSPGFMNTEAF